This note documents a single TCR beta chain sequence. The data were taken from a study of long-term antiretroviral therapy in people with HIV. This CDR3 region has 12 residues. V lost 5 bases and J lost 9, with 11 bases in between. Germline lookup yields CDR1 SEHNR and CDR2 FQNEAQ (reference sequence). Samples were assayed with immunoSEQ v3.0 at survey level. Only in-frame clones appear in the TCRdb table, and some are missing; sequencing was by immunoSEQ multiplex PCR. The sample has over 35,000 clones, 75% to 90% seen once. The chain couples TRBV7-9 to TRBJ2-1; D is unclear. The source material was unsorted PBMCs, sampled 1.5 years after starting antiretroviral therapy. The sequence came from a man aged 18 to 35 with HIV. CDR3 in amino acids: CASSPPWGEQFF. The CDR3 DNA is TGTGCCAGCAGCCCACCCTGGGGTGAGCAGTTCTTC.